The 20 T cell receptor beta chains reported below all come from one sample, sequenced in a study of blood T cell repertoires in COVID-19. Sequencing was performed with immunoSEQ multiplex PCR; in TCRdb, only in-frame clones are kept and a portion is missing. The sample holds about 240,000 clones, approximately 80% seen once. The sequencing sample was made of peripheral blood. The receptor set was obtained from a woman older than 75 with acute or convalescent COVID-19.

The gene calls are TRBV2 and TRBJ1-2; TRBD1 is a possible D gene (5 bases). This CDR3 is 15 amino acids long. Germline-derived CDR1 and CDR2 are SNHLY and FYNNEI. Trimming took 2 bases from V and 3 from J, leaving 13 bases between them. DNA of the CDR3: TGTGCCAGCAGTGAACTGGCAGGGAATTACTATGGCTACACCTTC. This translates into CASSELAGNYYGYTF.

This chain links TRBV13 with TRBJ2-1, with no clear D. Deletions cut 0 bases from V and 0 bases from J, with 6 bases between. CDR1 is PRHDT and CDR2 is FYEKMQ in the germline V gene (reference sequence). The CDR3 spans 15 residues. The chain's CDR3 is CASSLGVSSYNEQFF. The CDR3 nucleotides read TGTGCCAGCAGCTTAGGGGTTAGCTCCTACAATGAGCAGTTCTTC.

V and J are TRBV19 and TRBJ1-4; 8 nucleotides line up with TRBD1. The CDR3 length is 14 residues. Losses at the gene ends were 9 bases for V and 2 bases for J; bases not matched to a gene: 5. Germline V gene lookup returns CDR1 LNHDA and CDR2 SQIVND (reference sequence). DNA for the CDR3: TGTGCCAGCCGGGACAGGTCGACTAATGAAAAACTGTTTTTT. Its translation is CASRDRSTNEKLFF. The full variable domain, its missing parts supplied by reference TRBV19 and TRBJ1-4, is DGGITQSPKYLFRKEGQNVTLSCEQNLNHDAMYWYRQDPGQGLRLIYYSQIVNDFQKGDIAEGYSVSREKKESFPLTVTSAQKNPTAFYLCASRDRSTNEKLFFGSGTQLSVL.

This clone was seen a few times. The CDR3 region has the DNA TGTGCCAGCAGAACCACAGGGGGCAGATCGTATGGCTACACCTTC. Its protein product is CASRTTGGRSYGYTF. V usage is TRBV28 and J usage is TRBJ1-2; 9 nucleotides agree with TRBD1. Germline CDR1 reads MDHEN; CDR2 reads SYDVKM. Unmatched junction bases numbered 10, after V lost 6 bases and J lost 5 bases. The CDR3 length is 15 residues.

The gene calls are TRBV28 and TRBJ1-3; tentatively, D is TRBD1 (5 bases). Per the germline V gene, CDR1 is MDHEN and CDR2 is SYDVKM. V was pared by 2 bases and J by 2 bases, with 10 bases between. This CDR3 is 15 amino acids long. The CDR3 nucleotides are TGTGCCAGCAGTTTAGTAGGGGCAGCTGGAAACACCATATATTTT. Protein sequence: CASSLVGAAGNTIYF.

On this clone: Within the sample, other DNA sequences also encode this same CDR3. Here the CDR3 reads CSVDRGGTEAFF. CDR3 sequence (DNA): TGCAGCGTTGATCGGGGGGGCACTGAAGCTTTCTTT. The genes are TRBV29-1 and TRBJ1-1, with D possibly being TRBD1 (5 bases). Looked up from germline, CDR1 is SQVTM and CDR2 is ANQGSEA. This CDR3 is 12 amino acids long. Trimming removed 3 bases at V and 4 bases at J, with 9 bases between.

The V call is TRBV21-1, the J call TRBJ2-1; the table's D gene call, TRBD1, was not cross checked with the DNA. TRBV21-1 is a documented pseudogene. The CDR3 contains 16 residues. The chain's CDR3 is CASSKAAEVSYNEQFF. CDR3 DNA sequence: TGTGCCAGCAGCAAAGCTGCAGAAGTCTCCTACAATGAGCAGTTCTTC.

This clone appeared once. This chain links TRBV10-3 with TRBJ2-7; 9 bases line up with TRBD1. V shed 9 bases and J 3 bases; nucleotides not matched to a gene: 9. The CDR3 consists of 14 residues. The germline CDR1 and CDR2 sequences are ENHRY and SYGVKD. The CDR3 DNA is TGTGCCATGAGGGCGGGACAGGGTATCTACGAGCAGTACTTC. Protein sequence: CAMRAGQGIYEQYF.

The J gene is TRBJ1-5, the V gene TRBV28; 7 nucleotides align to TRBD1. The CDR3 consists of 13 residues. Unmatched junction bases numbered 5, after V lost 6 bases and J lost 6 bases. Germline assignment: CDR1 MDHEN and CDR2 SYDVKM. In DNA, the CDR3 is TGTGCCAGCAGAGACAGGGTTGGTCAGCCCCAGCATTTT. Its translation: CASRDRVGQPQHF.

V usage is TRBV25-1 and J usage is TRBJ2-5; 7 bases match TRBD1. The junction had 8 bases not matched to a gene; V was cut back by 3 bases and J by 4 bases. CDR1 and CDR2 (germline): MGHDK, SYGVNS. The length of the CDR3 is 15 residues. CDR3 sequence: CASSEVTGTVETQYF. In DNA, the CDR3 is TGTGCCAGCAGTGAGGTCACCGGGACAGTAGAGACCCAGTACTTC.

The rearrangement uses TRBV7-2 and TRBJ2-3; a possible D gene is TRBD2 (5 bases). With 4 bases removed from V and 0 bases from J, the gap between germline ends came to 11 bases. The CDR3 length is 15 residues. Per germline, CDR1 SGHTA and CDR2 FQGNSA. The CDR3 bases are TGTGCCAGCAGCTCAAGCGGCTCTAGCACAGATACGCAGTATTTT. Amino acid sequence: CASSSSGSSTDTQYF.

V usage is TRBV11-2 and J usage is TRBJ2-1, with 11 nucleotides matching TRBD1. The CDR3 sequence is 15 residues long. Germline CDR1 SGHAT, CDR2 FQNNGV. V was pared by 7 bases and J by 6 bases, with 8 bases of the junction left unmatched. CDR3 sequence (DNA): TGTGCCAGCACCCGGACAGGGGGCGGGGTCAATGAGCAGTTCTTC. The encoded protein is CASTRTGGGVNEQFF.

The chain is built from TRBV5-4 and TRBJ1-2; a possible D gene is TRBD1 (5 bases). Per the germline V gene, CDR1 is SGHNT and CDR2 is YYREEE (reference sequence). The length of the CDR3 is 16 residues. Trimming removed 0 bases at V and 6 bases at J, with 18 bases between. The CDR3 reads CASSLVPRAREDGYTF. CDR3 DNA: TGTGCCAGCAGCTTGGTCCCCAGGGCCCGAGAAGATGGCTACACCTTC.

The chain employs TRBV4-2 and TRBJ2-3, with D perhaps TRBD2 (7 bases). The CDR3 length is 15 residues. V was cut by 0 bases and J by 11 bases, with 18 bases left in between. Germline-derived CDR1 and CDR2 are LGHNA and YNFKEQ. Here the CDR3 reads CASSQERGTFRGQYF. The CDR3 DNA is TGTGCCAGCAGCCAAGAGCGGGGGACCTTCAGGGGGCAGTATTTT.

The rearrangement links TRBV18 to TRBJ1-1; 7 bases agree with TRBD1. V lost 4 bases and J lost 1; bases outside the gene matches: 3. The germline CDR1 and CDR2 sequences are KGHSH and LQKENI. The CDR3 loop spans 14 amino acids. CDR3 coding DNA: TGTGCCAGCTCACGCGGACAGGCGAACACTGAAGCTTTCTTT. Its translation is CASSRGQANTEAFF.

The chain has TRBV3-1 (or the pseudogene TRBV3-2) and TRBJ1-2; D is ambiguous. Trimming shortened V by 0 bases and J by 4 bases, and 12 bases separated the two germline ends. The CDR3 loop spans 15 amino acids. Germline V gene data show CDR1 as LGHDT and CDR2 as YNNKEL (reference sequence). This chain's CDR3 is CASSQDGSAGYGYTF. CDR3 nucleotides: TGTGCCAGCAGCCAAGATGGCTCGGCAGGCTATGGCTACACCTTC.

V is TRBV29-1 and J is TRBJ1-1; D unresolved. Germline assignment: CDR1 SQVTM and CDR2 ANQGSEA. The CDR3 runs 11 residues. Trimming took 0 bases from V and 7 from J, leaving 6 bases between them. Written as DNA, the CDR3 is TGCAGCGTTGAAGAGGGCAGTGAAGCTTTCTTT. Its translation is CSVEEGSEAFF.

This clone was detected a few times. The V call is TRBV19, the J call TRBJ2-3, with D possibly being TRBD1 (5 bases). V was trimmed by 7 bases and J by 6 bases, leaving 14 bases between them. The CDR3 totals 13 residues. Germline V gene data show CDR1 as LNHDA and CDR2 as SQIVND (reference sequence). In nucleotides, the CDR3 is TGTGCCAGTATCGGCAGGGCAAGGGATACGCAGTATTTT. This sequence encodes CASIGRARDTQYF.

This chain links TRBV5-5 with TRBJ2-1; 9 nucleotides agree with TRBD1. V lost 4 bases and J lost 7; bases outside the gene matches: 9. The CDR3 has 15 amino acids. Germline V lookup: CDR1 SGHKS, CDR2 YYEKEE (reference sequence). CDR3 DNA: TGTGCCAGCAGCCCCGGGACAGGGAGGACTAATGAGCAGTTCTTC. Translating it yields CASSPGTGRTNEQFF.

V gene TRBV5-8 combines with J gene TRBJ1-3; D not certain. Germline values: CDR1 SGHTS, CDR2 YDEGEE. The CDR3 sequence is 12 residues long. V was clipped by 0 bases and J by 6 bases, with 4 bases between them. CDR3 sequence (DNA): TGTGCCAGCAGCTTGGGAGAAAACACCATATATTTT. Its protein product is CASSLGENTIYF.